Listed below are T cell receptor beta chains from one sample, sequenced in a study of control samples from healthy donors and cancer patients. Measured with immunoSEQ multiplex PCR; TCRdb has only the in-frame clones, and not every one. Of fewer than 200,000 clones in the sample, 90% to 95% were seen once. The specimen was blood. All receptors derive from a woman aged 55-70 years in good health. CDR3s include the opening cysteine and the closing phenylalanine or tryptophan. D genes are given only for firm matches. Not all rows give a size; the values are once, few, many and, for expanded clones, a class.

TRBV6-4,once,NA,TRBJ1-6,CASSLGEGSPLHF,TGTGCCAGCAGTCTGGGCGAGGGTTCACCCCTCCACTTT
TRBV19,NA,NA,TRBJ1-2,CASSIGDYGYTF,TGTGCCAGTAGTATAGGGGACTATGGCTACACCTTC
TRBV5-6,NA,TRBD1,TRBJ1-5,CASSGGTGSNQPQHF,TGTGCCAGCAGCGGGGGGACAGGTAGCAATCAGCCCCAGCATTTT
TRBV21-1,NA,NA,TRBJ1-1,CASSKGQGAFGTEAFF,TGTGCCAGCAGCAAGGGACAGGGGGCATTCGGCACTGAAGCTTTCTTT
TRBV18,NA,NA,TRBJ2-3,CASSPTLQGTDTQYF,TGTGCCAGCTCACCAACACTGCAGGGCACAGATACGCAGTATTTT
TRBV29-1,NA,NA,TRBJ2-3,CSGFSQERDTQYF,TGCAGCGGATTCTCCCAGGAGCGAGATACGCAGTATTTT
TRBV4-1,NA,TRBD2,TRBJ2-7,CASSQSPTSGGPYEQYF,TGCGCCAGCAGCCAGTCGCCGACTAGCGGGGGACCCTACGAGCAGTACTTC
TRBV19,NA,NA,TRBJ2-3,CASSITTSADTQYF,TGTGCCAGTAGTATAACGACTAGTGCAGATACGCAGTATTTT
TRBV10-3,NA,TRBD1,TRBJ2-1,CGTLNPAGGYNEQFF,TGTGGCACCCTGAATCCGGCAGGGGGTTACAATGAGCAGTTCTTC
TRBV27,NA,NA,TRBJ2-7,CASSPHFVLSSYEQYF,TGTGCCAGCAGTCCCCATTTTGTTCTGAGCTCCTACGAGCAGTACTTC
TRBV19,NA,TRBD1,TRBJ1-5,CASSIDPVQGQGYFQPQHF,TGTGCCAGTAGTATAGATCCCGTGCAAGGACAGGGGTATTTTCAGCCCCAGCATTTT
TRBV27,NA,TRBD1,TRBJ1-1,CASTPPGQGRRKAFF,TGTGCCAGCACCCCTCCGGGACAGGGGCGAAGAAAAGCTTTCTTT
TRBV3-1/TRBV3-2,NA,NA,TRBJ1-2,CASSQGGGYTF,TGTGCCAGCAGCCAGGGTGGGGGCTACACCTTC
TRBV6-4,NA,TRBD2,TRBJ2-1,CASSRTSGSYNEQFF,TGTGCCAGCAGTCGCACTAGCGGCTCCTACAATGAGCAGTTCTTC
TRBV4-3,NA,NA,TRBJ1-1,CASSQGGWVTEAFF,TGCGCCAGCAGCCAAGGGGGCTGGGTCACTGAAGCTTTCTTT
TRBV7-9,NA,NA,TRBJ2-1,CASLAPNNEQFF,TGTGCCAGCCTAGCGCCTAACAATGAGCAGTTCTTC
TRBV4-3,few,NA,TRBJ1-6,CASSQDYGTAGPLHF,TGCGCCAGCAGCCAAGATTACGGCACCGCTGGCCCCCTCCACTTT